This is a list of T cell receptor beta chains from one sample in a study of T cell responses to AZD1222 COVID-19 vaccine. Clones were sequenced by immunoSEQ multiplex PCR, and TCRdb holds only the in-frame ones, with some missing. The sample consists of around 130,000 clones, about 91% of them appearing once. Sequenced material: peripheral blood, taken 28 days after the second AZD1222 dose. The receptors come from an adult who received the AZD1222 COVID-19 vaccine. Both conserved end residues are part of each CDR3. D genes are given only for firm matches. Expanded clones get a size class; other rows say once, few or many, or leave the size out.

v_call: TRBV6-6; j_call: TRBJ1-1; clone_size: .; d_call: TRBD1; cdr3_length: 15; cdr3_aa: CASSSRDRGNTEAFF; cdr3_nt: TGTGCCAGCAGTTCCCGGGACAGGGGGAACACTGAAGCTTTCTTT
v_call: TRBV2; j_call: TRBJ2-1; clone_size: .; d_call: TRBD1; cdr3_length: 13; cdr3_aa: CAGRTGGYNEQFF; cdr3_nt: TGTGCCGGCCGGACAGGGGGCTACAATGAGCAGTTCTTC
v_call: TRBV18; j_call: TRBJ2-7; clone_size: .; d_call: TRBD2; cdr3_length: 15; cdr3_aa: CASSPAGGPFYEQYF; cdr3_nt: TGTGCCAGCTCACCCGCGGGGGGGCCATTCTACGAGCAGTACTTC
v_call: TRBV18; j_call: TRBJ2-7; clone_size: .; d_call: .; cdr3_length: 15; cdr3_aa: CASSPRPGRAYEQYF; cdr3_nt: TGTGCCAGCTCACCACGGCCGGGCCGGGCTTACGAGCAGTACTTC
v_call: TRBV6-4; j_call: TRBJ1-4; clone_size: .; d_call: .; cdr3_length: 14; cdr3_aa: CASSADSSNEKLFF; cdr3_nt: TGTGCCAGCAGTGCGGACAGTTCAAATGAAAAACTGTTTTTT
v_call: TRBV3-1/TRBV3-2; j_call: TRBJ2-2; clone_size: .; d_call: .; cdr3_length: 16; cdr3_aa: CASSQGDTTNTGELFF; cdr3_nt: TGTGCCAGCAGCCAAGGGGACACGACAAACACCGGGGAGCTGTTTTTT
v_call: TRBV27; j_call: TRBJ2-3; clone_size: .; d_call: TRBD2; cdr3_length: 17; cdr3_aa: CASSPPRVAGDTDTQYF; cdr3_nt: TGTGCCAGCAGTCCCCCCCGGGTAGCGGGGGACACAGATACGCAGTATTTT
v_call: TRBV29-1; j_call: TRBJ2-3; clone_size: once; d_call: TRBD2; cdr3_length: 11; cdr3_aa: CSAAAGLRQYF; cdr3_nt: TGCAGCGCCGCAGCGGGACTACGTCAGTATTTT
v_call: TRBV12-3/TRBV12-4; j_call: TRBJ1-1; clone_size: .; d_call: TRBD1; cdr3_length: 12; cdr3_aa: CASSMDRREAFF; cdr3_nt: TGTGCCAGCAGTATGGACAGGAGAGAAGCTTTCTTT
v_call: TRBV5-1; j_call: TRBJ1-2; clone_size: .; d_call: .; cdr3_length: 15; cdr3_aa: CASSLETGANYGYTF; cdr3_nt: TGCGCCAGCAGCTTGGAGACGGGGGCTAACTATGGCTACACCTTC
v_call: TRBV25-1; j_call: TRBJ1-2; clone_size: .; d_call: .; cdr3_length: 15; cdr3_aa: CASSEIGGRPEGYTF; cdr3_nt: TGTGCCAGCAGTGAAATAGGTGGCAGGCCCGAAGGCTACACCTTC
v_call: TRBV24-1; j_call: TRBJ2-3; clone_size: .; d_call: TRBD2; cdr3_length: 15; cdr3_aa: CATSDPPGRGNTQYF; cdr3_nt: TGTGCCACCAGTGATCCACCCGGGAGGGGAAATACGCAGTATTTT
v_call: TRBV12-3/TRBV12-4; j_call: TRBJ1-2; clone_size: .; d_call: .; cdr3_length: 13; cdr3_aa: CASSLQGWDGYTF; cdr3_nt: TGTGCCAGCAGCCTACAGGGATGGGATGGCTACACCTTC
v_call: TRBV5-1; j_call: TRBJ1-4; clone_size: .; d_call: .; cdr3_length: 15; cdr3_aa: CASSLDGSVNEKLFF; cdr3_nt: TGCGCCAGCAGCTTGGATGGGAGCGTTAATGAAAAACTGTTTTTT
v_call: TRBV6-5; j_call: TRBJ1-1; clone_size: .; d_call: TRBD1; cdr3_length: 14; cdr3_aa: CASSLQGADTEAFF; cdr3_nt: TGTGCCAGCAGCCTCCAGGGGGCGGACACTGAAGCTTTCTTT
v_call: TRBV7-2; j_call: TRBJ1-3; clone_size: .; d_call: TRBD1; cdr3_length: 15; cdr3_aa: CASSMRGPVGNTIYF; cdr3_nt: TGTGCCAGCAGCATGAGGGGGCCCGTTGGAAACACCATATATTTT
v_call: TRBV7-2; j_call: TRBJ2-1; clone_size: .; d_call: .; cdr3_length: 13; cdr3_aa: CASSSPSVNEQFF; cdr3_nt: TGTGCCAGCAGCTCTCCTAGCGTCAATGAGCAGTTCTTC
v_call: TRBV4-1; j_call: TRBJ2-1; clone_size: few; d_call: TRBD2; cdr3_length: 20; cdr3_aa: CASSQDLERLAGGKGDEQFF; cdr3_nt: TGCGCCAGCAGCCAAGATTTGGAGAGGCTAGCGGGGGGCAAGGGGGATGAGCAGTTCTTC
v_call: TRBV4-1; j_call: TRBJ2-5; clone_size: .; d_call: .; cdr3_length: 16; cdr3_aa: CASSQPGGGVQETQYF; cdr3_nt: TGCGCCAGCAGCCAACCGGGCGGTGGGGTCCAAGAGACCCAGTACTTC
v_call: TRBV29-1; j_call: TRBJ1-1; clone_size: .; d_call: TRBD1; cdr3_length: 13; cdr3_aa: CSVTGQGSTEAFF; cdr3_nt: TGCAGCGTTACAGGACAGGGGAGCACTGAAGCTTTCTTT
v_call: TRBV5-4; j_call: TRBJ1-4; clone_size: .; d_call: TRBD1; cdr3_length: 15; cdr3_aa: CASSQRTGVGEKLFF; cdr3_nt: TGTGCCAGCAGCCAAAGGACAGGGGTAGGCGAAAAACTGTTTTTT
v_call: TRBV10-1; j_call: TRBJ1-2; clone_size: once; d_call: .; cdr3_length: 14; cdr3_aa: CASGDLGQPYGYTF; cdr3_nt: TGCGCCAGCGGGGACCTGGGCCAGCCCTATGGCTACACCTTC
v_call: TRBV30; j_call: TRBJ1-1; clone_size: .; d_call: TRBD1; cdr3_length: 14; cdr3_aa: CAWRVTGLDTEAFF; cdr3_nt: TGTGCCTGGAGAGTGACAGGGTTAGACACTGAAGCTTTCTTT
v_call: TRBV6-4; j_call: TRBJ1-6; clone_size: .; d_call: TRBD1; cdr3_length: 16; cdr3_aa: CASSDAQGAYDSPLHF; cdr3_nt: TGTGCCAGCAGTGACGCCCAGGGGGCGTATGATTCACCCCTCCACTTT
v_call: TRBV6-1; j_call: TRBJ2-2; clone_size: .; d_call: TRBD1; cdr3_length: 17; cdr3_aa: CASSEGNRGHHTGELFF; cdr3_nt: TGTGCCAGCAGTGAAGGGAACAGGGGGCACCACACCGGGGAGCTGTTTTTT
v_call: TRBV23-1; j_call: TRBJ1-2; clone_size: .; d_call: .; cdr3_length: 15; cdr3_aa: CASSQSAGQGYGYTF; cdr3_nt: TGCGCCAGCAGTCAATCGGCAGGGCAGGGCTATGGCTACACCTTC
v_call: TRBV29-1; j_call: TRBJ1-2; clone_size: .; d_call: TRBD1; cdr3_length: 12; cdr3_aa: CSGQGSGYGYTF; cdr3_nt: TGCAGCGGACAGGGGAGCGGCTATGGCTACACCTTC
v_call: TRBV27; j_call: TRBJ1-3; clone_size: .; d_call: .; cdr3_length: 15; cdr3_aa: CASSLALSSGNTIYF; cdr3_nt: TGTGCCAGCAGTTTAGCCTTAAGTTCTGGAAACACCATATATTTT
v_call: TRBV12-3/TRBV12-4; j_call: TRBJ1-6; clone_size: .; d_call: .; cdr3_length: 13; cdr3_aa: CASSANLRGPLHF; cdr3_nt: TGTGCCAGCAGTGCTAACCTCCGGGGCCCCCTCCACTTT
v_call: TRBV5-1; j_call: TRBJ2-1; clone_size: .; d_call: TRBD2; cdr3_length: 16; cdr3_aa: CASSSLAGGPNNEQFF; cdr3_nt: TGCGCCAGCAGCTCATTAGCGGGAGGGCCTAACAATGAGCAGTTCTTC
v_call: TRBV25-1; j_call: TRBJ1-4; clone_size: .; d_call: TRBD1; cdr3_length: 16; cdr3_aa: CASSGRTGPPHEKLFF; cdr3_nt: TGTGCCAGCAGTGGACGGACAGGGCCCCCGCATGAAAAACTGTTTTTT
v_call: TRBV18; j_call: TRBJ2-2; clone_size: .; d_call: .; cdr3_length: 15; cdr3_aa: CASSPLLADTGELFF; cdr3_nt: TGTGCCAGCTCACCACTCTTAGCGGACACCGGGGAGCTGTTTTTT
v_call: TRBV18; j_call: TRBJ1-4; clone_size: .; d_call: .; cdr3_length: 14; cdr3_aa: CASSPPERAEKLFF; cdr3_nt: TGTGCCAGCTCACCACCGGAGCGGGCGGAAAAACTGTTTTTT
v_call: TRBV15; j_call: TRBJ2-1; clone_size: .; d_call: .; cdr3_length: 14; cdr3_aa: CATSIATRSNEQFF; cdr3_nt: TGTGCCACCAGCATCGCGACTAGGAGCAATGAGCAGTTCTTC
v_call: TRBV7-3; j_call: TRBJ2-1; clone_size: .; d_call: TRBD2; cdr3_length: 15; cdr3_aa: CASSRTSGPYNEQFF; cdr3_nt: TGTGCCAGCAGCAGGACTAGCGGCCCATACAATGAGCAGTTCTTC
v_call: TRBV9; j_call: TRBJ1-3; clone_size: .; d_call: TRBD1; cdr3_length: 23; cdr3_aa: CASSVEGGLGTGATTASGNTIYF; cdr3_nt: TGTGCCAGCAGCGTAGAGGGGGGCTTGGGGACAGGGGCCACGACTGCCTCTGGAAACACCATATATTTT
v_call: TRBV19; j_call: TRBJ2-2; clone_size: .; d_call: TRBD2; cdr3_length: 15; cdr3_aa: CASRGLAGNGGELFF; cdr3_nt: TGTGCCAGTAGAGGACTAGCGGGGAACGGCGGGGAGCTGTTTTTT
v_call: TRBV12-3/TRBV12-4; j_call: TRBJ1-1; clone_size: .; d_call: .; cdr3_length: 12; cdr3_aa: CASSLDMAEAFF; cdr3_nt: TGTGCCAGCAGTTTAGACATGGCCGAAGCTTTCTTT
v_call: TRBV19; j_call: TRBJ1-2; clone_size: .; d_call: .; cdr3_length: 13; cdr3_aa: CASMRADFYGYTF; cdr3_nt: TGTGCCAGTATGCGGGCAGATTTCTATGGCTACACCTTC
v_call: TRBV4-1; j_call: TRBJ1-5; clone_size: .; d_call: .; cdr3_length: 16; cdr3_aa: CASSQDGGFGNQPQHF; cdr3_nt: TGCGCCAGCAGCCAAGATGGGGGGTTCGGCAATCAGCCCCAGCATTTT
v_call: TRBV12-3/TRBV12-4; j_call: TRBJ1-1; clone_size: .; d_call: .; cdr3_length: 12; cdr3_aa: CASSLTRAEAFF; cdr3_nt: TGTGCCAGCAGTTTGACCCGGGCTGAAGCTTTCTTT